This T cell receptor (beta chain) derives from a study of blood T cell repertoires in COVID-19. The data were produced by immunoSEQ multiplex PCR, yet TCRdb's version contains in-frame clones alone and is incomplete. The profile shows 60,000 to 85,000 clones, 70% to 90% of them singletons. Per the germline V gene, CDR1 is ENHRY and CDR2 is SYGVKD. V was clipped by 6 bases and J by 10 bases; unmatched bases: 12. This CDR3 spans 14 amino acids. V is TRBV10-3 and J is TRBJ2-1; 7 nucleotides agree with TRBD2. This TCR derives from a woman aged 45-59 years with COVID-19, enrolled during active disease. Sequencing was performed on peripheral blood. The CDR3 protein is CAIRGTTQPHEQFF. CDR3 bases: TGTGCCATCAGGGGGACTACACAGCCCCACGAGCAGTTCTTC.